Here is one T cell receptor beta chain with its context. Its cognate antigen has yet to be identified. The record has no base qualities; no much larger clone is one base away. The entry originates in a study of blood T cell repertoires in COVID-19 (dated by TCRdb to between 2020 and 2021). Context from the whole study: Samples covering the acute and convalescent phases of COVID-19 were provided by collaborators in the United States, Italy and Spain. The prospective study material was composed of cDNA or gDNA derived from T cells, B-cell-depleted T cells, or PBMCs. The dataset comprised deeply sampled blood TCRbeta repertoires from subjects exposed to, actively infected with, or recovered from COVID-19. The repertoires were released in a freely available public database intended as a resource for research on the immune response to SARS-CoV-2. Samples were obtained from the ongoing ImmuneRACE study (first 160 participants) and from roughly 1,300 subjects provided by 6 global collaborators. The sample metadata nearly always contained a de-identified subject ID, COVID-19 status, age in years and sex. Where available, HLA class I and class II types were obtained from metadata supplied by the sample provider rather than from assay-based typing. Overall study outcomes, separate from this receptor: How much clinical and demographic metadata was included differed by source and by participant, and the metadata was provided uncurated.

Whole blood was collected in K2EDTA tubes by collaborating institutions according to the institutions' own protocols. For TCRbeta analysis, collaborators shipped samples in one of three forms: frozen whole blood, isolated PBMCs, or DNA extracted from either of those sample types. TCRbeta CDR3 regions were amplified from genomic DNA by means of the immunoSEQ Assay, a bias-controlled multiplex PCR. The authors processed their data as follows. The number of nucleated cells in each sample was estimated by amplification of reference gene primers within the assay. Sequence reads were collapsed and filtered to measure the absolute abundance of every unique TCRbeta CDR3 rearrangement. Productive Simpson clonality was computed per sample as the square root of Simpson's diversity index over productive rearrangements. TCRdb's version of the immuneACCESS table is confined to in-frame rearrangements and falls short of the full clone set. An unresolved V gene accounts for under half of the shortfall where checked; the remainder is of unknown origin. The D gene and trimming were derived from the DNA, and the V and J assignments and clone size from that table. In this sample the table shows approximately 160,000 clones, about nine tenths of which occur a single time. Roughly 19% of the sample goes to the ten largest clones.

The germline V gene provides CDR1 SGHDN and CDR2 FVKESK. The CDR3 holds 17 amino acids from the cysteine to the phenylalanine. Kept here is only the CDR3 DNA, which spans 51 bases and is read in frame from base 1. V sheds 4 bases and J sheds 4 bases, leaving 22 bases between their ends. The sequence was obtained from a man in his sixties with active or convalescent COVID-19. Specimen: peripheral blood. The chain couples TRBV14 to TRBJ1-2, with TRBD1 as a weak D call on 5 bases. Here the CDR3 is given as CASSREVSAGVTYGYTF. The nucleotide sequence reads TGTGCCAGCAGCCGAGAGGTATCGGCGGGGGTAACCTATGGCTACACCTTC.